The 8 T cell receptor beta chains reported below all come from one sample, sequenced in a study of T cells in Graves' hyperthyroidism and ophthalmopathy. The investigators amplified TCR beta CDR3 regions from RNA transcripts. The primer set for the first-round RT-PCR of the TCR CDR3 was HTBI. From the multiplex PCR reads, TCRdb called clonotypes with MiXCR, one entry per CDR3 protein. The sample holds approximately 400,000 distinct CDR3 sequences; around a sixth are singletons and the top ten take roughly a quarter. Sequencing was performed on blood. These receptors were collected from a woman aged 18-29 years with Graves' hyperthyroidism that later progressed to Graves' ophthalmopathy.

In DNA, the CDR3 is TGCGCCAGCAGCCAAGGAGGGATCGACTACGAGCAGTACTTC. It yields the protein CASSQGGIDYEQYF. V usage is TRBV4-1 and J usage is TRBJ2-7, with TRBD2 as a possible D gene (5 bases). This CDR3 comprises 14 residues. CDR1 and CDR2 (germline): MGHRA, YSYEKL. Trimming removed 1 base at V and 3 bases at J, with 10 bases between.

In its sample, this clonotype was seen many times. The chain recombines TRBV11-2 with TRBJ1-1; TRBD1 is a possible D gene (6 bases). The CDR3 has 12 amino acids. Germline V gene data show CDR1 as SGHAT and CDR2 as FQNNGV. V lost 8 bases to trimming and J lost 5 bases, with 12 bases between them. Written as DNA, the CDR3 is TGTGCCAGCGGTTTCAGGGGAACTGAAGCTTTCTTT. It specifies CASGFRGTEAFF.

This clonotype has a count of ten or more. The J gene is TRBJ2-5, the V gene TRBV20-1; 8 bases match TRBD1. This CDR3 has 15 amino acids. V was clipped by 6 bases and J by 5 bases; unmatched bases: 14. The germline V gene encodes CDR1 DFQATT and CDR2 SNEGSKA (reference sequence). For the CDR3, the DNA is TGCAGTGCACCCATTCGGACAGGGAGGAGGGAGACCCAGTACTTC. This translates into CSAPIRTGRRETQYF.

This clonotype was detected ten times or more. The chain links TRBV28 to TRBJ2-2; D perhaps matches TRBD2 (6 bases). The V gene's germline CDR1 is MDHEN and CDR2 SYDVKM. The CDR3 consists of 16 residues. V was clipped by 5 bases and J by 3 bases, with 16 bases between them. CDR3 in amino acids: CASSPAWGGDTGELFF. The CDR3, as DNA: TGTGCCAGCAGTCCCGCCTGGGGCGGGGACACCGGGGAGCTGTTTTTT.

The genes are TRBV6-2 or TRBV6-3 and TRBJ1-5; the match to TRBD1 covers 7 bases. Germline V CDR1 and CDR2: MNHEY, SVGEGT. J lost 0 bases, V lost 0 bases, and 14 bases had no gene match. This CDR3 is 20 amino acids long. The CDR3 is CASSYSRTGPLLASNQPQHF. DNA of the CDR3: TGTGCCAGCAGTTACTCCCGGACAGGTCCCCTCCTCGCTAGCAATCAGCCCCAGCATTTT.

This clonotype was detected many times. The chain combines TRBV20-1 with TRBJ2-5; D uncertain. This CDR3 is built from 11 residues. The germline CDR1 and CDR2 sequences are DFQATT and SNEGSKA (reference sequence). V gave up 6 bases and J gave up 5 bases, with 10 bases separating them. DNA for the CDR3: TGCAGTGCGGAACCGCGGGAGACCCAGTACTTC. Translating gives CSAEPRETQYF.

This clonotype appeared many times. This rearrangement joins TRBV12-3 or TRBV12-4 to TRBJ2-6; D gene uncertain. There are 15 residues in the CDR3. V lost 3 bases to trimming and J lost 4 bases, with 10 bases between them. In DNA form, the CDR3 reads TGTGCCAGCAGTTTTGGCCAAGGGGGGGCCAACGTCCTGACTTTC. Its translation: CASSFGQGGANVLTF.

Here the CDR3 DNA reads TGTGCCAGCAGCGAGGGACAGGGGAATCAGCCCCAGCATTTT. Protein: CASSEGQGNQPQHF. The chain uses TRBV9 and TRBJ1-5; 10 nucleotides match TRBD1. Per germline, CDR1 SGDLS and CDR2 YYNGEE. Trimming at V came to 3 bases and at J to 4 bases, leaving 1 base not matched to a gene. The CDR3 runs to 14 residues.